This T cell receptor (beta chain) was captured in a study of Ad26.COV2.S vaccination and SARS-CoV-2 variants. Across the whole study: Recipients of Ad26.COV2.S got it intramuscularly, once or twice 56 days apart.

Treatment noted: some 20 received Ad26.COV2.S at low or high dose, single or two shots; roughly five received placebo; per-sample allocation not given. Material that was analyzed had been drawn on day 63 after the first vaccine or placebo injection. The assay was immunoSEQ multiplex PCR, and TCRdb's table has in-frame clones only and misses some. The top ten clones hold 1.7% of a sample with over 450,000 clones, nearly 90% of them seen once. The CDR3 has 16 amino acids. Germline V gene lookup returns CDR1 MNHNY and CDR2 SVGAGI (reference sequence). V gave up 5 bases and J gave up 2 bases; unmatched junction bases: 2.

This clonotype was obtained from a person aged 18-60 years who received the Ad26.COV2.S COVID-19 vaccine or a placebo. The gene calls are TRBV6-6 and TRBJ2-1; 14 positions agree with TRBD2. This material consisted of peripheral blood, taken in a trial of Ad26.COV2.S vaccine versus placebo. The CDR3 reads CASSRLAGGPYNEQFF. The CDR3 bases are TGTGCCAGCAGTCGACTAGCGGGAGGGCCCTACAATGAGCAGTTCTTC.